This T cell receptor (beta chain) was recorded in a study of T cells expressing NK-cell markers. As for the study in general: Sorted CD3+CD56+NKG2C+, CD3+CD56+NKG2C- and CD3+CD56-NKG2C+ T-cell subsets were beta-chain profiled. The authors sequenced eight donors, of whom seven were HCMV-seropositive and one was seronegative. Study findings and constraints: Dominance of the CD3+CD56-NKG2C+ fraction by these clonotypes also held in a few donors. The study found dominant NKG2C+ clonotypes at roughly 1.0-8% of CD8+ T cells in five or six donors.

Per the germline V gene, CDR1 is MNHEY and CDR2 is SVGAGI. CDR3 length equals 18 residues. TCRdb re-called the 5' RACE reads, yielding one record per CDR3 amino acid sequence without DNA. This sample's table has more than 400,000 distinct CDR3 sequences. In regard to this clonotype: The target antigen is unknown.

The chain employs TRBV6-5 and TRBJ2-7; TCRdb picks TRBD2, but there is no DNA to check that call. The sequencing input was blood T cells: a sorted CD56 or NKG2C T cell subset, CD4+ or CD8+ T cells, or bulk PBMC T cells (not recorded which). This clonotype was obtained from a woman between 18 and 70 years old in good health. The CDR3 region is CASSYSASGSLRPYEQYF.